The next 2 T cell receptor beta chains were all read from a single sample in a study of blood T cell repertoires in COVID-19. This table comes from immunoSEQ multiplex PCR, and its TCRdb copy is limited to in-frame clones, with some not included. The sample has a few hundred thousand clones, 75% to 90% seen once. Material: peripheral blood. These receptors originate from a woman between 40 and 55 years old who had recovered from COVID-19.

The gene calls are TRBV4-3 and TRBJ1-3; D is ambiguous. CDR3 size: 16 residues. Germline-derived CDR1 and CDR2 are LGHNA and YSLEER. V lost 1 base to trimming and J lost 0 bases, with 10 bases between them. The CDR3 reads CASSQGSGISGNTIYF. CDR3 nucleotides: TGCGCCAGCAGCCAAGGTTCGGGGATCTCTGGAAACACCATATATTTT.

This clone occurred a few times. The genes are TRBV10-3 and TRBJ2-1, with 9 nucleotides matching TRBD2. The V gene end was trimmed by 2 bases and the J gene end by 8 bases; junction bases not matched to a gene: 19. The V gene's germline CDR1 is ENHRY and CDR2 SYGVKD. The length of the CDR3 is 19 residues. Here the CDR3 DNA reads TGTGCCATCAGTGAGGGGCTGGTCTTTATTAGCGGGAGTCAGGATGAGCAGTTCTTC. Its translation is CAISEGLVFISGSQDEQFF.